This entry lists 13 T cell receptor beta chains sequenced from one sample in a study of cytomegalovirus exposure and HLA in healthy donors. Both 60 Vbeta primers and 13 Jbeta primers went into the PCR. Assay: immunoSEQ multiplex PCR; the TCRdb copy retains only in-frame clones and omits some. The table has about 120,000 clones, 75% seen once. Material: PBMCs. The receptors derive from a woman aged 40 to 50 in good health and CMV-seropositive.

The CDR3 DNA follows: TGTGCCAGCGGGGCAGGGACAGGTTATAGCAATCAGCCCCAGCATTTT. Protein: CASGAGTGYSNQPQHF. V gene TRBV7-9 combines with J gene TRBJ1-5, with TRBD1 identical over 8 bases. The CDR3 extends over 16 amino acids. CDR1 and CDR2 (germline): SEHNR, FQNEAQ (reference sequence). Trimming removed 8 bases from V and 0 bases from J; junction bases left unmatched: 9.

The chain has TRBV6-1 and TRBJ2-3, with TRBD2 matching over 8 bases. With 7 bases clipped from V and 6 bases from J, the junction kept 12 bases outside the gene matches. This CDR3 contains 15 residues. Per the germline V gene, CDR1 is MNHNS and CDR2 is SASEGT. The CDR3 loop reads CASTVLSGSADTQYF. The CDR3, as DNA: TGTGCCAGCACCGTCCTCAGCGGGAGCGCTGATACGCAGTATTTT.

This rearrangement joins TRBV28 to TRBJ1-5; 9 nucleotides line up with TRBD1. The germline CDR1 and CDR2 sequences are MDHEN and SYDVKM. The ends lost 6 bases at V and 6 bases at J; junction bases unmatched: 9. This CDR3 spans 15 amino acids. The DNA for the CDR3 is TGTGCCAGCAGCACAGGGGGCGAGGGTCTTCAGCCCCAGCATTTT. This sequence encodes CASSTGGEGLQPQHF.

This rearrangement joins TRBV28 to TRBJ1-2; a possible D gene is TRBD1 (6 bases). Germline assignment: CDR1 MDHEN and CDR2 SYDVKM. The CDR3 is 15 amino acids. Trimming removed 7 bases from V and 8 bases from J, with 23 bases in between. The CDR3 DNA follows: TGTGCCAGCATTCCAAAGGGGGTAGCTTTAAGGGGCTACACCTTC. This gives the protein CASIPKGVALRGYTF.

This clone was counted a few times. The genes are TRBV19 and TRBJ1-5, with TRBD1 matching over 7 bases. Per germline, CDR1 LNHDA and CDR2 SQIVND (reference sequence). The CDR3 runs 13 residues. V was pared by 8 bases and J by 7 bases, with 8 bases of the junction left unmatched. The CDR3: CASSGQAGQPQHF. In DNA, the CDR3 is TGTGCCAGTTCAGGACAGGCGGGACAGCCCCAGCATTTT.

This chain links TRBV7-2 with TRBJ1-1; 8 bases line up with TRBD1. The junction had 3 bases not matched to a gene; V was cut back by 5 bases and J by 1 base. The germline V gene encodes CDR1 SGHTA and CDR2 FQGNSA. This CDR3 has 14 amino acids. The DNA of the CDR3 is TGTGCCAGCAGCATGGACAGGGCGAACACTGAAGCTTTCTTT. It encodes CASSMDRANTEAFF. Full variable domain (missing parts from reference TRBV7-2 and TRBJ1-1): GAGVSQSPSNKVTEKGKDVELRCDPISGHTALYWYRQSLGQGLEFLIYFQGNSAPDKSGLPSDRFSAERTGGSVSTLTIQRTQQEDSAVYLCASSMDRANTEAFFGQGTRLTVV.

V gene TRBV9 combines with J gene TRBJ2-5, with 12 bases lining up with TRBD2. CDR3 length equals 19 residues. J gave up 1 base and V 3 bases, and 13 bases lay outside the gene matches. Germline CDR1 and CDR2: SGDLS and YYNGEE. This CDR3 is CASSASLAGGPGSQETQYF. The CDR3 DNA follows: TGTGCCAGCAGCGCCTCTCTAGCGGGAGGGCCCGGTAGCCAAGAGACCCAGTACTTC.

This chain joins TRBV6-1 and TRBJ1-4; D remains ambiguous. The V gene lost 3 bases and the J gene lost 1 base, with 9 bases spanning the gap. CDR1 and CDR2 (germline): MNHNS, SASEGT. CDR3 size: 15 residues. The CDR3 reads CASSEAARTNEKLFF. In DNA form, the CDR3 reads TGTGCCAGCAGTGAGGCGGCGAGAACTAATGAAAAACTGTTTTTT.

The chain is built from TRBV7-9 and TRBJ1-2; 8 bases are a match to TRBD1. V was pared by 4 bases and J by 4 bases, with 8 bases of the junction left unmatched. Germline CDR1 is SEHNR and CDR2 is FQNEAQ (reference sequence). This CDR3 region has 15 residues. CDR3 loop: CASSSVTGTGYGYTF. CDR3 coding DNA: TGTGCCAGCAGCTCAGTAACCGGGACAGGCTATGGCTACACCTTC.

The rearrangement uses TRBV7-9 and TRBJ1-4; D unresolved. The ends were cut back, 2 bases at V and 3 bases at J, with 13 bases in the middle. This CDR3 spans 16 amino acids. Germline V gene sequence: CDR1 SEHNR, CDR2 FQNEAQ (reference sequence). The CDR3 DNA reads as TGTGCCAGCAGCTTATCCCTTAGCGGAGCTAATGAAAAACTGTTTTTT. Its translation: CASSLSLSGANEKLFF.

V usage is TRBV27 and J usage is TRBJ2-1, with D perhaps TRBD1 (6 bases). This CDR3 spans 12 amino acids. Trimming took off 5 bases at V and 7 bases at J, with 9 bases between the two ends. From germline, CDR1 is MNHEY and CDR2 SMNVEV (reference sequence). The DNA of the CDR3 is TGTGCCAGCAGTCTCAGGGGTAATGAGCAGTTCTTC. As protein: CASSLRGNEQFF.

As DNA, the CDR3 is TGTGCCTGGAGTACGGTAAGACAGCGCCAAGAGACCCAGTACTTC. It specifies CAWSTVRQRQETQYF. This sequence joins TRBV30 and TRBJ2-5; a weak D match, TRBD1 (5 bases). Trimming shortened V by 2 bases and J by 1 base, and 14 bases separated the two germline ends. Per the germline V gene, CDR1 is GTSNPN and CDR2 is SVGIG (reference sequence). CDR3 size: 15 residues.

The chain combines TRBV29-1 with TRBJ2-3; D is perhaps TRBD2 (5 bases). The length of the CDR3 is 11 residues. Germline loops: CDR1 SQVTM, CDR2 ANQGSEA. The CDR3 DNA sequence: TGCAGGGCCGGGAACACAGATACGCAGTATTTT. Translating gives CRAGNTDTQYF.